What follows describes a single T cell receptor beta chain. Sequencing was performed with immunoSEQ multiplex PCR; in TCRdb, only in-frame clones are kept and a portion is missing. The sample has about 28,000 clones, about 91% seen once; the top ten hold about 0.78%. The data belong to a study of T cell changes during pregnancy in multiple sclerosis. CDR3 length equals 12 residues. V shed 4 bases and J 5 bases; nucleotides not matched to a gene: 0. Germline V lookup: CDR1 SQVTM, CDR2 ANQGSEA. The origin of this receptor is a female donor with multiple sclerosis, enrolled in a pregnancy study. The specimen comprised CD4+ T cells from peripheral blood mononuclear cells, sampled in the second trimester of pregnancy. The chain links TRBV29-1 to TRBJ2-1, with 9 bases identical to TRBD2. CDR3 DNA sequence: TGCAGCGTTGGACTAGCGGACAATGAGCAGTTCTTC. Translating gives CSVGLADNEQFF.